This TCR beta chain appears in the sequencing data of a study of CD8 T cells in Susac syndrome. TCR beta sequences were obtained from blood CD8+ and CD4+ T cells. When the RNA was reverse transcribed, random hexamers were used with an input of roughly 0.5 to 1 ug. An immunoSEQ multiplex PCR amplified TCR beta CDR3 over 54 Vbeta and 13 Jbeta. TCRdb reprocessed the immunoSEQ multiplex PCR reads with MiXCR, giving one entry per CDR3 protein. The data hold some 200,000 distinct CDR3 sequences, with around 96% observed a single time. Germline V CDR1 and CDR2: SGHRS, YFSETQ. The V end was cut by 4 bases, the J end by 5 bases, with 18 bases between. CDR3 length: 15 residues.

Material: CD4+ T cells from PBMCs. The receptor comes from a human donor with multiple sclerosis. V and J are TRBV5-1 and TRBJ2-5; D possibly matches TRBD1 or TRBD2 (5 bases each). The CDR3 reads CASSPYPGTSETQYF. DNA for the CDR3: TGCGCCAGCAGCCCGTACCCCGGGACGTCGGAGACCCAGTACTTC.